This T cell receptor (beta chain) was recovered during a study of shared clonotypes between healthy human individuals. Looking at the study overall: Contributing individuals were two females and a few males aged 18 to 49.

Method: immunoSEQ multiplex PCR; TCRdb's copy keeps in-frame clones and lacks some. The table shows around 600,000 clones, with about 95% occurring only once. General study points: For naive CD4 cells, approximately 5% of clonotypes were shared across a few donors. Larger estimated richness was generally seen in naive subsets than in memory subsets.

CDR1 and CDR2 from the germline V gene are LNHDA and SQIVND (reference sequence). The germline V and J ends were trimmed by 4 bases and 11 bases, with 11 bases remaining between them. This CDR3 region has 11 residues. Comments on this clone: The antigen is undetermined.

Naive CD8 isolation took CD45RO-negative cells positively selected for CCR7 and excluded terminally differentiated effector memory CD45RA+ cells. Every one of the donors was a Caucasian adult that lived in Nashville, Tennessee. The chain is built from TRBV19 and TRBJ1-1; possible D gene TRBD1, 6 bases. Sequencing input: naive CD8+ T cells sorted from blood. The clonotype comes from a woman aged 25 to 45 in good health. The CDR3: CASSNTGTAFF. CDR3 nucleotide sequence: TGTGCCAGTAGTAACACAGGGACCGCTTTCTTT. Full variable domain (outside the CDR3, taken from reference TRBV19 and TRBJ1-1): DGGITQSPKYLFRKEGQNVTLSCEQNLNHDAMYWYRQDPGQGLRLIYYSQIVNDFQKGDIAEGYSVSREKKESFPLTVTSAQKNPTAFYLCASSNTGTAFFGQGTRLTVV.